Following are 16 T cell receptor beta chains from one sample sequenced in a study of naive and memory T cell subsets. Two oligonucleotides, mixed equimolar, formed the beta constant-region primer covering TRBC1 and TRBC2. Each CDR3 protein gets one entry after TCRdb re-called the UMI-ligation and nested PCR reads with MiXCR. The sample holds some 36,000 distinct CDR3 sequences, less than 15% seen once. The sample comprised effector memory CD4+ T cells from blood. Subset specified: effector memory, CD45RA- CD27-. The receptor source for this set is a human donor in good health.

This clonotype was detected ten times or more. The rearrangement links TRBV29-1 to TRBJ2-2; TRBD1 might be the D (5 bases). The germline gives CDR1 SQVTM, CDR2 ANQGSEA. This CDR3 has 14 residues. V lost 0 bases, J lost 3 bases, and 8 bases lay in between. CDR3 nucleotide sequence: TGCAGCGTTGAAGATGCAGGGTACACCGGGGAGCTGTTTTTT. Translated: CSVEDAGYTGELFF.

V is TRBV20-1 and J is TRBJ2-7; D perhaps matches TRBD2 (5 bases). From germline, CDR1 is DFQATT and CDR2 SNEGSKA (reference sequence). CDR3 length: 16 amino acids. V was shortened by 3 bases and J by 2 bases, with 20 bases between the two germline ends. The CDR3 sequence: CSASSREEVLPYEQYF. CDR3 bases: TGCAGTGCTAGCAGCCGAGAGGAGGTGTTACCCTACGAGCAGTACTTC.

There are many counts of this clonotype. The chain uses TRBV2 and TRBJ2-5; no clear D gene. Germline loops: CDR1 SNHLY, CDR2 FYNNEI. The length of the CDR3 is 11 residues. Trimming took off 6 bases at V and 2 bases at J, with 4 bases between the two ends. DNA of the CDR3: TGTGCCAGCAGCGGACAAGAGACCCAGTACTTC. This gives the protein CASSGQETQYF.

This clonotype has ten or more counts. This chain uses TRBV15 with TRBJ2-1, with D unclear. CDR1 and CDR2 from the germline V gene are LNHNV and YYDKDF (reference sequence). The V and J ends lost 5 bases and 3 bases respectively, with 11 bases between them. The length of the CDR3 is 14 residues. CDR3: CATSSDRLYNEQFF. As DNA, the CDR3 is TGTGCCACCAGCTCCGATAGGCTCTACAATGAGCAGTTCTTC.

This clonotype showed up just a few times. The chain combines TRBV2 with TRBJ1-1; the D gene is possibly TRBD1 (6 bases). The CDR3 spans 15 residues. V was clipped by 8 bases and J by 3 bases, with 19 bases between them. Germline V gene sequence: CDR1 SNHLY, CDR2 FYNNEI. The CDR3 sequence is CASAQSNRDHTEAFF. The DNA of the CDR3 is TGTGCCAGCGCCCAGTCAAACAGGGACCACACTGAAGCTTTCTTT.

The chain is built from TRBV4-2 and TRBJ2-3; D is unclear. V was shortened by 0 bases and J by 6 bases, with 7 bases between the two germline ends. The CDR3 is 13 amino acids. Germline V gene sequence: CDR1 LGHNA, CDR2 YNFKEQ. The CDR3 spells CASSQEGWDTQYF. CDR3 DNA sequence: TGTGCCAGCAGCCAAGAGGGATGGGATACGCAGTATTTT.

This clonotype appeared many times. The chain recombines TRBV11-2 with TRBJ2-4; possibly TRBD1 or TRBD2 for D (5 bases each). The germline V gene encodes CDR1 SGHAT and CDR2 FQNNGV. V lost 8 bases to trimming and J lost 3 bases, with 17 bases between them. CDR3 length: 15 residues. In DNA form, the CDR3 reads TGTGCCAGCGTGGGCCTTCGGGGCGGCAAAAACATTCAGTACTTC. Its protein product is CASVGLRGGKNIQYF.

CDR3 nucleotides: TGCAGTGCTAGGGAACAGGGGAACAATTCACCCCTCCACTTT. It specifies CSAREQGNNSPLHF. The V call is TRBV20-1, the J call TRBJ1-6, with 7 bases matching TRBD1. Trimming removed 3 bases from V and 7 bases from J; junction bases left unmatched: 6. This CDR3 is 14 amino acids long. The germline gives CDR1 DFQATT, CDR2 SNEGSKA (reference sequence).

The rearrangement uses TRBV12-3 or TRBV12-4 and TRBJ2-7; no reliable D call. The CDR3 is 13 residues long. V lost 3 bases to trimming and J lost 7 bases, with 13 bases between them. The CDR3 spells CASSFSSQWEQYF. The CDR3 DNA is TGTGCCAGCAGTTTTTCCAGCCAGTGGGAGCAGTACTTC.

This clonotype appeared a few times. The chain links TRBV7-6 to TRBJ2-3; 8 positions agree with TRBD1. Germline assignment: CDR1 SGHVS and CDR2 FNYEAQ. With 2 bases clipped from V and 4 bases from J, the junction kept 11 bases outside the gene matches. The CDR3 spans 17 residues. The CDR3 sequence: CASSLSMRTGRADTQYF. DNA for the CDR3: TGTGCCAGCAGCTTATCGATGAGGACAGGGCGGGCAGATACGCAGTATTTT.

CDR3 bases: TGTGCCTGGAGTCCACGGGGAACAGTCGATCGGAATGAGCAGTTCTTC. This gives the protein CAWSPRGTVDRNEQFF. The chain uses TRBV30 and TRBJ2-1, with D possibly being TRBD2 (5 bases). Trimming cost V 2 bases and J 7 bases, with 21 bases left between them. CDR1 is GTSNPN, CDR2 SVGIG, per germline (reference sequence). This CDR3 has 16 amino acids. Complete variable domain (other parts from reference TRBV30 and TRBJ2-1): SQTIHQWPATLVQPVGSPLSLECTVEGTSNPNLYWYRQAAGRGLQLLFYSVGIGQISSEVPQNLSASRPQDRQFILSSKKLLLSDSGFYLCAWSPRGTVDRNEQFFGPGTRLTVL.

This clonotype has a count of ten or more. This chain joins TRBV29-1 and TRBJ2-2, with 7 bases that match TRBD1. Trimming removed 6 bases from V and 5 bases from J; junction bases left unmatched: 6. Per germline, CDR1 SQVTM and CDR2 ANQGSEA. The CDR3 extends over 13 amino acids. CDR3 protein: CSVRETGTGELFF. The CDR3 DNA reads TGCAGCGTCCGCGAGACAGGGACCGGGGAGCTGTTTTTT.

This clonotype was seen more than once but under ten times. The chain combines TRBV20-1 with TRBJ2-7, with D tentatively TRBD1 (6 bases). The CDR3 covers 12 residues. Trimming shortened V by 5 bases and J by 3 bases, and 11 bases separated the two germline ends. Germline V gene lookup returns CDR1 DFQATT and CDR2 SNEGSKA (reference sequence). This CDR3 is CSAPGQNYEQYF. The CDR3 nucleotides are TGCAGTGCTCCGGGACAAAACTACGAGCAGTACTTC.

In DNA, the CDR3 is TGTGCCAGCAGCCAGACCTATCCGGATACGCAGTATTTT. It encodes CASSQTYPDTQYF. This chain connects TRBV3-1 to TRBJ2-3; no clear D. The CDR3 extends over 13 amino acids. V was clipped by 3 bases and J by 6 bases, with 10 bases between them. Germline loops: CDR1 LGHDT, CDR2 YNNKEL (reference sequence).

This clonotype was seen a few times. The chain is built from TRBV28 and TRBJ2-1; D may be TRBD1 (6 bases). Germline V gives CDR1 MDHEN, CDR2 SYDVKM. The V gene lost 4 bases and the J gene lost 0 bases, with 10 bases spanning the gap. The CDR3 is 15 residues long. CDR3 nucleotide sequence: TGTGCCAGCAGTTCGACAGGTCGCTCCTACAATGAGCAGTTCTTC. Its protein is CASSSTGRSYNEQFF.

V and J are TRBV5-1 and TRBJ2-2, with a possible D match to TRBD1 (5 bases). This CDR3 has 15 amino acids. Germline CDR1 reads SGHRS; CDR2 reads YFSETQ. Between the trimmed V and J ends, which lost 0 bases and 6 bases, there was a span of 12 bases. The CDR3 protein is CASSLAQGEAGELFF. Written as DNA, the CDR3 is TGCGCCAGCAGCTTGGCTCAGGGCGAGGCCGGGGAGCTGTTTTTT.